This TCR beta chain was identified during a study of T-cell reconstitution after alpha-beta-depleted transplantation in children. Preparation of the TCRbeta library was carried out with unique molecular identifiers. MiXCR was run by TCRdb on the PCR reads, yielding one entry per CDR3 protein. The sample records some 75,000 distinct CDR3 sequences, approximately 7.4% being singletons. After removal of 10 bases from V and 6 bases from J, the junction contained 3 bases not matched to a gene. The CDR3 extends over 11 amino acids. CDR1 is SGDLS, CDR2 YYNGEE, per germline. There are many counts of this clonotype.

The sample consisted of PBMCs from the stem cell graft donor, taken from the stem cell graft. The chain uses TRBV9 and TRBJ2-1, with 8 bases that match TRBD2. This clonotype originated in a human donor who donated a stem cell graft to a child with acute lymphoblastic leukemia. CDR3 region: CASGGINEQFF. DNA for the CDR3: TGTGCCTCGGGAGGGATCAATGAGCAGTTCTTC.